This T cell receptor (beta chain) was documented in a study of naive and memory T cell subsets. Both TRBC1 and TRBC2 were covered by a beta constant-region primer of two equimolar oligonucleotides. Four rounds of PCR amplified the ligated cDNA using nested alpha and beta constant-region primers plus SP2. TCRdb called the UMI-ligation and nested PCR reads again in MiXCR, with one record for every CDR3 protein. The repertoire holds 10,000 or so distinct CDR3 sequences, less than 7% seen once, with 50% to 70% in the top ten. This clonotype showed up many times. The antigen remains undetermined. CD45RA-CD27- cells were effector memory; CD45RA+CD27- cells were EMRA. Study results and limitations: Over 95% of naive TCR sequences appeared only once, unlike memory subsets.

The source of this sequence is a human donor in good health. The sequenced material came from CD4+ TEMRA cells from blood. Subset indicated: effector memory re-expressing CD45RA, CD45RA+ CD27-.

The CDR3 DNA reads as TGTGCCAGCAGCCAGCTTATTGATACGCAGTATTTT. Protein product: CASSQLIDTQYF. The chain links TRBV7-2 to TRBJ2-3, with no clear D. CDR3 length: 12 residues. Per germline, CDR1 SGHTA and CDR2 FQGNSA. V was shortened by 5 bases and J by 6 bases, with 9 bases between the two germline ends.